The 30 T cell receptor beta chains in this list originate from one sample, sequenced in a study of PD-1 blockade in classical Hodgkin lymphoma. Using immunoSEQ multiplex PCR, the repertoire was profiled, and TCRdb retains in-frame clones only, with some absent. The repertoire consists of more than 25,000 clones, with 85% to 90% occurring once and the leading ten covering around 2.3%. Patients all relapsed after autologous stem cell transplantation, and there was variation in brentuximab vedotin exposure. The input for sequencing was peripheral blood mononuclear cells (PBMCs), taken at baseline. The receptor source for this set is a human donor with classical Hodgkin lymphoma.

Comments on this clone: Other nucleotide sequences in the sample specify the same CDR3. The chain carries TRBV5-1 and TRBJ2-1, with a tentative D call TRBD2 (5 bases). The CDR3 loop spans 13 amino acids. Germline V gives CDR1 SGHRS, CDR2 YFSETQ. With 0 bases removed from V and 8 bases from J, the gap between germline ends came to 9 bases. The CDR3 reads CASSLAEGYEQFF. For the CDR3, the DNA is TGCGCCAGCAGCTTGGCCGAGGGTTATGAGCAGTTCTTC.

The chain couples TRBV4-2 to TRBJ2-3, with 8 positions matching TRBD2. CDR3 length: 15 amino acids. Germline CDR1 reads LGHNA; CDR2 reads YNFKEQ. The V segment lost 0 bases and the J segment 5 bases; nucleotides outside the gene matches: 4. The CDR3 DNA reads TGTGCCAGCAGCCAAGACGGGGGGGGTGGAGATACGCAGTATTTT. Its translation: CASSQDGGGGDTQYF.

CDR3 nucleotides: TGTGCCAGCAGCCAAGGACTAGCGGGGCTCCGCACAGATACGCAGTATTTT. This encodes CASSQGLAGLRTDTQYF. The chain couples TRBV5-4 to TRBJ2-3, with 12 bases identical to TRBD2. This CDR3 is built from 17 residues. The V gene end was trimmed by 4 bases and the J gene end by 1 base; junction bases not matched to a gene: 7. CDR1 SGHNT and CDR2 YYREEE come from the germline V gene (reference sequence).

The V gene is TRBV5-1, the J gene TRBJ2-5, with 7 bases lining up with TRBD1. This CDR3 has 14 amino acids. J gave up 0 bases and V 4 bases, and 3 bases lay outside the gene matches. Germline CDR1 SGHRS, CDR2 YFSETQ. This CDR3 reads CASSHGTDQETQYF. Here the CDR3 DNA reads TGCGCCAGCAGCCATGGGACAGACCAAGAGACCCAGTACTTC.

The V gene is TRBV5-1, the J gene TRBJ2-1; 9 bases map to TRBD1. The CDR3 runs to 17 residues. CDR1 and CDR2 from the germline V gene are SGHRS and YFSETQ. Trimming at V came to 4 bases and at J to 3 bases, leaving 11 bases not matched to a gene. CDR3 in amino acids: CASSKPSGTGHYNEQFF. The DNA for the CDR3 is TGCGCCAGCAGCAAACCCTCCGGGACAGGGCACTACAATGAGCAGTTCTTC. The variable domain in full, with the rest retrieved from reference TRBV5-1 and TRBJ2-1, is KAGVTQTPRYLIKTRGQQVTLSCSPISGHRSVSWYQQTPGQGLQFLFEYFSETQRNKGNFPGRFSGRQFSNSRSEMNVSTLELGDSALYLCASSKPSGTGHYNEQFFGPGTRLTVL.

This chain uses TRBV2 with TRBJ1-4, with TRBD1 identical over 8 bases. The CDR3 covers 16 residues. Looked up from germline, CDR1 is SNHLY and CDR2 is FYNNEI. With 6 bases clipped from V and 4 bases from J, the junction kept 10 bases outside the gene matches. The CDR3 sequence: CASRKTTGDYNEKLFF. The CDR3 DNA follows: TGTGCCAGCAGGAAAACGACAGGGGACTATAATGAAAAACTGTTTTTT.

This chain links TRBV7-2 with TRBJ2-2, with 8 bases lining up with TRBD2. This CDR3 region has 13 residues. Germline V gene data show CDR1 as SGHTA and CDR2 as FQGNSA. V shed 6 bases and J 8 bases; nucleotides not matched to a gene: 5. CDR3 amino acids: CASRPGGAGELFF. The CDR3, as DNA: TGTGCCAGCAGACCCGGGGGGGCTGGGGAGCTGTTTTTT.

The chain links TRBV11-2 to TRBJ1-6, with D maybe TRBD1 (5 bases). Germline CDR1 is SGHAT and CDR2 is FQNNGV. The CDR3 consists of 14 residues. Trimming took 7 bases from V and 8 from J, leaving 15 bases between them. CDR3: CASTPGRGDSPLHF. The CDR3 bases are TGTGCCAGCACCCCGGGACGGGGGGATTCACCCCTCCACTTT.

V gene TRBV5-4 combines with J gene TRBJ2-2; D possibly corresponds to TRBD2 (6 bases). Germline V gene lookup returns CDR1 SGHNT and CDR2 YYREEE (reference sequence). The CDR3 runs 17 residues. Trimming stripped 0 bases from V and 1 base from J, with 13 bases between. The CDR3, as DNA: TGTGCCAGCAGCTTGGATTCCGGGGGAGAGAACACCGGGGAGCTGTTTTTT. Amino acids: CASSLDSGGENTGELFF.

V and J are TRBV11-2 and TRBJ2-1, with D perhaps TRBD1 or TRBD2 (6 bases each). This CDR3 is 15 amino acids long. CDR1 is SGHAT and CDR2 is FQNNGV in the germline V gene. V gave up 3 bases and J gave up 2 bases, with 11 bases separating them. Here the CDR3 DNA reads TGTGCCAGCAGCTTCTCCGGGGGCCCCTACAATGAGCAGTTCTTC. Protein: CASSFSGGPYNEQFF.

DNA of the CDR3: TGTGCCAGCAAGCGCGGGGGGGAGACGCAGTATTTT. Its translation: CASKRGGETQYF. The chain carries TRBV7-8 and TRBJ2-3, with 9 bases lining up with TRBD2. Per germline, CDR1 SGHVS and CDR2 FQNEAQ. V lost 7 bases to trimming and J lost 9 bases; unmatched junction nucleotides: 5. CDR3 length equals 12 residues.

This clone was observed once. J is TRBJ1-6 and V is TRBV7-8; no clear D gene. The CDR3 spans 14 residues. Germline CDR1 SGHVS, CDR2 FQNEAQ. V gave up 4 bases and J gave up 15 bases, with 19 bases separating them. The DNA for the CDR3 is TGTGCCAGCAGCTCACCCACACGACACCAGGACCTCCACTTT. It encodes CASSSPTRHQDLHF.

The CDR3 DNA sequence: TGTGCCAGCAGTTTATATAGTAGCAATCAGCCCCAGCATTTT. This encodes CASSLYSSNQPQHF. The genes are TRBV27 and TRBJ1-5; the D is unclear. Trimming removed 1 base from V and 0 bases from J, with 4 bases in between. Germline CDR1 reads MNHEY; CDR2 reads SMNVEV (reference sequence). The length of the CDR3 is 14 residues.

The rearrangement joins TRBV5-1 to TRBJ2-3, with D possibly called TRBD1 or TRBD2 (5 bases each). The CDR3 spans 14 residues. V lost 3 bases and J 2 bases, leaving 10 bases between the germline ends. The germline V gene encodes CDR1 SGHRS and CDR2 YFSETQ. This CDR3 reads CASSWEGTTDTQYF. In DNA form, the CDR3 reads TGCGCCAGCAGCTGGGAAGGGACCACAGATACGCAGTATTTT.

J is TRBJ2-3 and V is TRBV5-1, with D hard to call. Germline V CDR1 and CDR2: SGHRS, YFSETQ. This CDR3 comprises 15 residues. Between the trimmed V and J ends, which lost 4 bases and 2 bases, there was a span of 14 bases. The CDR3 region is CASSLAGKITDTQYF. CDR3 DNA sequence: TGCGCCAGCAGCCTGGCCGGCAAGATCACAGATACGCAGTATTTT.

The V gene is TRBV19, the J gene TRBJ1-5; 7 bases line up with TRBD1. CDR3 length: 17 amino acids. CDR1 is LNHDA, CDR2 SQIVND, per germline (reference sequence). Unmatched junction bases numbered 11, after V lost 5 bases and J lost 1 base. This chain's CDR3 is CASSAGTAQGSNQPQHF. Written as DNA, the CDR3 is TGTGCCAGTAGTGCCGGGACAGCACAGGGGAGCAATCAGCCCCAGCATTTT.

DNA for the CDR3: TGTGCCAGCAGCTTAGATGTGGACTTTACCCCCTACAATGAGCAGTTCTTC. Amino acid sequence: CASSLDVDFTPYNEQFF. The chain is built from TRBV11-3 and TRBJ2-1; perhaps TRBD2 as D (5 bases). Trimming removed 0 bases at V and 2 bases at J, with 14 bases between. CDR3 length equals 17 residues. Per the germline V gene, CDR1 is SGHNT and CDR2 is YENEEA. Using reference TRBV11-3 and TRBJ2-1 for the parts outside the CDR3, the full variable domain is EAGVVQSPRYKIIEKKQPVAFWCNPISGHNTLYWYLQNLGQGPELLIRYENEEAVDDSQLPKDRFSAERLKGVDSTLKIQPAELGDSAVYLCASSLDVDFTPYNEQFFGPGTRLTVL.

The chain uses TRBV29-1 and TRBJ2-7, with 8 bases that match TRBD1. CDR1 is SQVTM and CDR2 is ANQGSEA in the germline V gene. Trimming at V came to 7 bases and at J to 5 bases, leaving 10 bases not matched to a gene. This CDR3 spans 13 amino acids. The chain's CDR3 is CSAKRQGFNEQYF. For the CDR3, the DNA is TGCAGCGCCAAACGACAGGGGTTCAACGAGCAGTACTTC.

This clone showed up just once. J is TRBJ2-5 and V is TRBV5-1; D might be TRBD1 or TRBD2, each matching 6 bases. Trimming shortened V by 4 bases and J by 1 base, and 11 bases separated the two germline ends. The CDR3 has 14 amino acids. Germline CDR1 reads SGHRS; CDR2 reads YFSETQ. The CDR3 loop reads CASSAGGGQETQYF. The CDR3 DNA is TGCGCCAGCAGCGCCGGAGGGGGCCAAGAGACCCAGTACTTC.

V usage is TRBV7-8 and J usage is TRBJ1-1, with D perhaps matching TRBD1 (6 bases). This CDR3 is 15 amino acids long. Germline V lookup: CDR1 SGHVS, CDR2 FQNEAQ. V gave up 0 bases and J gave up 0 bases, with 8 bases separating them. CDR3 in amino acids: CASSLAAGVNTEAFF. In nucleotides, the CDR3 is TGTGCCAGCAGCTTAGCGGCAGGGGTGAACACTGAAGCTTTCTTT.

The chain is built from TRBV7-9 and TRBJ2-5, with D possibly being TRBD2 (5 bases). V was cut by 6 bases and J by 1 base, with 12 bases left in between. The germline CDR1 and CDR2 sequences are SEHNR and FQNEAQ (reference sequence). This CDR3 region has 14 residues. The CDR3 DNA reads TGTGCCAGCAGTAAGCGGTCGGGCCAAGAGACCCAGTACTTC. This sequence encodes CASSKRSGQETQYF.

CDR3 sequence reads: CASSLESYEQYF. In DNA, the CDR3 is TGCGCCAGCAGCTTGGAGTCCTACGAGCAGTACTTC. This rearrangement joins TRBV5-1 to TRBJ2-7; no clear D. Germline V CDR1 and CDR2: SGHRS, YFSETQ. CDR3 length: 12 amino acids. V was cut by 0 bases and J by 1 base, with 2 bases left in between.

The chain is built from TRBV7-9 and TRBJ1-1; D is possibly TRBD1 (6 bases). Trimming cost V 1 base and J 7 bases, with 10 bases left between them. The germline V gene encodes CDR1 SEHNR and CDR2 FQNEAQ (reference sequence). This CDR3 contains 13 residues. CDR3 sequence reads: CASSLVGQNEAFF. The DNA of the CDR3 is TGTGCCAGCAGCTTAGTTGGACAGAATGAAGCTTTCTTT.

V and J are TRBV4-2 and TRBJ2-3; 12 bases fit TRBD2. The germline V gene encodes CDR1 LGHNA and CDR2 YNFKEQ. This CDR3 is built from 19 residues. Trimming at V came to 4 bases and at J to 4 bases, leaving 15 bases not matched to a gene. The CDR3 coding sequence is TGTGCCAGCAGCCCGTTCTTTGACCCTAGCGGGGGGGCAGCAGATACGCAGTATTTT. Its translation is CASSPFFDPSGGAADTQYF.

V usage is TRBV6-5 and J usage is TRBJ2-1; no clear D. Germline-derived CDR1 and CDR2 are MNHEY and SVGAGI. V was clipped by 6 bases and J by 5 bases, with 14 bases between them. The CDR3 consists of 14 residues. Here the CDR3 reads CASRPAPGHNEQFF. For the CDR3, the DNA is TGTGCCAGCAGACCAGCGCCGGGCCACAATGAGCAGTTCTTC.

V is TRBV4-1 and J is TRBJ1-2; 9 nucleotides align to TRBD1. CDR1 and CDR2 from the germline V gene are MGHRA and YSYEKL. There are 19 residues in the CDR3. V was clipped by 0 bases and J by 4 bases; unmatched bases: 15. The DNA of the CDR3 is TGCGCCAGCAGCCAAGATTGGGGGCCGGGGACAGGGAGGGTCTATGGCTACACCTTC. Protein: CASSQDWGPGTGRVYGYTF.

The rearrangement links TRBV5-1 to TRBJ1-1; tentative D call: TRBD1 (6 bases). V was clipped by 4 bases and J by 0 bases, with 19 bases between them. Germline lookup yields CDR1 SGHRS and CDR2 YFSETQ. The CDR3 loop spans 17 amino acids. The CDR3 loop is CASSVVAGGGMNTEAFF. CDR3 nucleotides: TGCGCCAGCAGCGTGGTAGCCGGGGGCGGGATGAACACTGAAGCTTTCTTT.

The gene calls are TRBV29-1 and TRBJ2-1, with 12 bases that match TRBD2. Trimming at V came to 4 bases and at J to 10 bases, leaving 2 bases not matched to a gene. Germline V gene lookup returns CDR1 SQVTM and CDR2 ANQGSEA. The CDR3 is 12 amino acids. The CDR3 spells CSVALAGGEQFF. CDR3 in DNA: TGCAGCGTTGCCCTAGCGGGGGGGGAGCAGTTCTTC.

This rearrangement joins TRBV6-1 to TRBJ2-1; D uncertain. This CDR3 comprises 12 residues. The ends were cut back, 8 bases at V and 4 bases at J, with 9 bases in the middle. Per the germline V gene, CDR1 is MNHNS and CDR2 is SASEGT. The CDR3 spells CASSPRYNEQFF. Written as DNA, the CDR3 is TGTGCCAGCTCCCCCCGATACAATGAGCAGTTCTTC.

This clone appeared a single time. The rearrangement links TRBV7-9 to TRBJ1-2; D remains unclear. Per germline, CDR1 SEHNR and CDR2 FQNEAQ (reference sequence). Trimming took 1 base from V and 3 from J, leaving 9 bases between them. This CDR3 has 14 residues. CDR3 sequence (DNA): TGTGCCAGCAGCTTAGGTGGAGGACACTATGGCTACACCTTC. The encoded protein is CASSLGGGHYGYTF.